Detailed here is one TCR beta chain. Its antigen is not known. Sequencing sought depths of 1 in 200,000 to 1 in 1 million T cells. Sequenced by immunoSEQ multiplex PCR; TCRdb stores in-frame clones only, minus some. The data contain roughly 52,000 clones, roughly 50% of them singletons. The sample is drawn from a study of cytotoxic CD8 clonotypes in ibrutinib-treated CLL. Study-wide results and limits: Relative to age-matched healthy donors, clonality at baseline was higher, and it tracked circulating CD8+ T-cell counts.

Trimming cost V 4 bases and J 2 bases; bases outside gene matches: 6. CDR1 and CDR2 (germline): LNHNV, YYDKDF (reference sequence). This CDR3 is built from 16 residues. The rearrangement uses TRBV15 and TRBJ2-3, with TRBD2 identical over 10 bases. This specimen consisted of PBMCs, obtained after 12 months of ibrutinib treatment. The source of this sequence is a human donor with chronic lymphocytic leukemia. CDR3 protein: CATSTGTSEHTDTQYF. The CDR3 region has the DNA TGTGCCACCAGCACCGGGACTAGCGAGCACACAGATACGCAGTATTTT. The variable domain in full, with the rest retrieved from reference TRBV15 and TRBJ2-3, is DAMVIQNPRYQVTQFGKPVTLSCSQTLNHNVMYWYQQKSSQAPKLLFHYYDKDFNNEADTPDNFQSRRPNTSFCFLDIRSPGLGDTAMYLCATSTGTSEHTDTQYFGPGTRLTVL.